The T cell receptor (beta chain) described here comes from a study of T cell responses to AZD1222 COVID-19 vaccine. The study's findings and limits: The CD4 TCRs associated with vaccination extended across spike and predominated at 160-218 and 743-854. Unmutated variant regions are reportedly the target of nearly half of TCRs that are spike-specific. A mostly white British donor set with more females was recruited, and clonal diversity was possibly underestimated. When two AZD1222 doses had been given, Spike-specific TCR breadth and depth rose.

The V gene's germline CDR1 is LNHDA and CDR2 SQIVND (reference sequence). With 5 bases clipped from V and 2 bases from J, the junction kept 2 bases outside the gene matches. This CDR3 comprises 14 residues. Using immunoSEQ multiplex PCR, the repertoire was profiled, and TCRdb retains in-frame clones only, with some absent. The repertoire includes 82,000 or so clones, 85% to 95% of them detected once, and approximately 5.2% sits in the top ten. With respect to this clone: Its cognate antigen is unknown.

This chain links TRBV19 with TRBJ1-5, with TRBD1 matching over 8 bases. The clonotype was recovered from an adult in good health. The sequencing here drew on peripheral blood, taken on day 0 of AZD1222 vaccination. The CDR3 region is CASSVTGGNQPQHF. The CDR3 nucleotides are TGTGCCAGTAGTGTGACAGGGGGCAATCAGCCCCAGCATTTT. The whole variable domain, filled in from reference TRBV19 and TRBJ1-5, reads DGGITQSPKYLFRKEGQNVTLSCEQNLNHDAMYWYRQDPGQGLRLIYYSQIVNDFQKGDIAEGYSVSREKKESFPLTVTSAQKNPTAFYLCASSVTGGNQPQHFGDGTRLSIL.